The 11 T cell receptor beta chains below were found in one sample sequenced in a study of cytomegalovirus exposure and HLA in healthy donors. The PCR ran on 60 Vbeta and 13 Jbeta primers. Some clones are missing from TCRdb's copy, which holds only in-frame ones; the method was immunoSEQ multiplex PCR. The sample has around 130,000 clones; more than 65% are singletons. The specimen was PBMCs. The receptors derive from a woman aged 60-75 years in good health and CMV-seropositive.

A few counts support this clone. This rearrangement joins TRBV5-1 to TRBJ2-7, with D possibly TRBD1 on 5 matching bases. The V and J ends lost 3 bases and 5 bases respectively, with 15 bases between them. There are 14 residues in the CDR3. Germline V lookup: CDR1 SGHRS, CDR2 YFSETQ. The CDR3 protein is CASSSTTGNDEQYF. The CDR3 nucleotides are TGCGCCAGCAGCTCCACTACAGGTAACGACGAGCAGTACTTC.

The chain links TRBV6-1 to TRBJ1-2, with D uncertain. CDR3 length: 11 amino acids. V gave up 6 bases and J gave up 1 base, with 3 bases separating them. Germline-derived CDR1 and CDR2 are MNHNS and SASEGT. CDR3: CASSINYGYTF. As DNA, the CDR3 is TGTGCCAGCAGCATTAACTATGGCTACACCTTC.

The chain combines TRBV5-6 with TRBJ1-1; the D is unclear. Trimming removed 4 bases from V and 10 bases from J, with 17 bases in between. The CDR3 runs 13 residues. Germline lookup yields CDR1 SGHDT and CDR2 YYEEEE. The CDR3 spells CASSLGGPSGAFF. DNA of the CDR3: TGTGCCAGCAGCCTCGGTGGCCCGTCAGGAGCTTTCTTT.

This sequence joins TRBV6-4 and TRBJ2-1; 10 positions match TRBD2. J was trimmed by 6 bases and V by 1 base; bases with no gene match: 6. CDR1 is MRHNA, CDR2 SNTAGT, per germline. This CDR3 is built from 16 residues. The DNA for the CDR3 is TGTGCCAGCAGTGACTGGGTAGCGGGGGGTAGCAATGAGCAGTTCTTC. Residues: CASSDWVAGGSNEQFF.

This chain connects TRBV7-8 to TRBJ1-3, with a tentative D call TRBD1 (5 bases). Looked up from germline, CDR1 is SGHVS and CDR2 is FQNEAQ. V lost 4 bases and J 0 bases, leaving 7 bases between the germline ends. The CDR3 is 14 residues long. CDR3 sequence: CASSYRLSGNTIYF. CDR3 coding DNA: TGTGCCAGCAGCTACAGGCTCTCTGGAAACACCATATATTTT.

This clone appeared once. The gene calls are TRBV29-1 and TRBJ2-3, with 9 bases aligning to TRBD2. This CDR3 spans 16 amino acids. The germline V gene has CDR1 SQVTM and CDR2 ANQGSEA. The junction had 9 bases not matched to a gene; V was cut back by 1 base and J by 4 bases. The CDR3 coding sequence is TGCAGCGTTGAAGGTGGGCGGGGGGGCTCGCCAGATACGCAGTATTTT. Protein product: CSVEGGRGGSPDTQYF.

The CDR3, as DNA: TGCAGCGTCCAAATCGTGGGGGGGGGCGAGCAGTTCTTC. This sequence encodes CSVQIVGGGEQFF. The chain employs TRBV29-1 and TRBJ2-1, with D possibly TRBD2 on 7 matching bases. The CDR3 has 13 amino acids. V was trimmed by 6 bases and J by 10 bases, leaving 19 bases between them. The germline V gene encodes CDR1 SQVTM and CDR2 ANQGSEA.

The chain's CDR3 is CASSSPRTSKHEQFF. CDR3 nucleotides: TGTGCCAGCAGTTCCCCCCGGACTAGCAAGCATGAGCAGTTCTTC. The gene calls are TRBV6-6 and TRBJ2-1; 8 positions agree with TRBD2. The ends lost 4 bases at V and 8 bases at J; junction bases unmatched: 10. The CDR3 covers 15 residues. The germline V gene has CDR1 MNHNY and CDR2 SVGAGI (reference sequence).

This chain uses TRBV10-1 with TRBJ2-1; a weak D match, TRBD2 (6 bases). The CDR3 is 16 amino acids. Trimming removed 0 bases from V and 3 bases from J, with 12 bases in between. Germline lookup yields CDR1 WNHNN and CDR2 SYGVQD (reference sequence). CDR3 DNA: TGCGCCAGCAGTGAGTCCGGGCGGGGAGGCTACAATGAGCAGTTCTTC. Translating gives CASSESGRGGYNEQFF.

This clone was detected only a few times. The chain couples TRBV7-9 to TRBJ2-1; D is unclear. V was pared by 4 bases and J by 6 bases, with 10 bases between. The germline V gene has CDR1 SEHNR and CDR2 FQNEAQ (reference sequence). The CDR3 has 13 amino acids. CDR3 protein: CASSSLGINEQFF. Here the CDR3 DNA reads TGTGCCAGCAGCTCGCTAGGCATCAATGAGCAGTTCTTC.

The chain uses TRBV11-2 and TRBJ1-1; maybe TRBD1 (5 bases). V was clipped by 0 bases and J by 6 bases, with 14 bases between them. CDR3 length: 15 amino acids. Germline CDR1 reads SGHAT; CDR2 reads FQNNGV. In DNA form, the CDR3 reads TGTGCCAGCAGCTTAGATTCGGTGGCGGGGGCTGAAGCTTTCTTT. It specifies CASSLDSVAGAEAFF. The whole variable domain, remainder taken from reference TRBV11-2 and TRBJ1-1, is EAGVAQSPRYKIIEKRQSVAFWCNPISGHATLYWYQQILGQGPKLLIQFQNNGVVDDSQLPKDRFSAERLKGVDSTLKIQPAKLEDSAVYLCASSLDSVAGAEAFFGQGTRLTVV.